The rows below give T cell receptor beta chains drawn from one sample of a study of shared clonotypes between healthy human individuals. Produced via immunoSEQ multiplex PCR; TCRdb's table is partial and in-frame only. The table includes hundreds of thousands of clones, around 90% detected once. The sample comprised naive CD8+ T cells sorted from blood. The receptors here all came from a man aged 30 to 45 in good health. Each CDR3 is given with its conserved first and last residue. The D gene is left open where the match is weak. Clone size is given for some rows only: seen once, a few or many times, or a class if the clone is expanded.

j_call,clone_size,d_call,v_call,cdr3_nt,cdr3_aa
TRBJ2-1,-,TRBD2,TRBV27,TGTGCCAGCAGTATTGGACTAGCGGGTGAGCAGTTCTTC,CASSIGLAGEQFF
TRBJ2-1,-,-,TRBV27,TGTGCCAGCAGTTTAGTAGGGCCTGACTACAATGAGCAGTTCTTC,CASSLVGPDYNEQFF
TRBJ2-7,-,-,TRBV27,TGCGCCAGCAGTTCCATGGGGCACTCCTACGAGCAGTACTTC,CASSSMGHSYEQYF
TRBJ2-7,-,-,TRBV28,TGTGCCAGCAGTTTAGACGTATACGAGCAGTACTTC,CASSLDVYEQYF
TRBJ2-7,-,TRBD2,TRBV4-1,TGCGCCAGCAGCCAAGTGACTAGCGGGGACTACGAGCAGTACTTC,CASSQVTSGDYEQYF
TRBJ2-3,-,TRBD1,TRBV7-3,TGTGCCAGCAGCTTAAGGAGCTTGGACAGGGTAGGAGGGCTGACAGATACGCAGTATTTT,CASSLRSLDRVGGLTDTQYF
TRBJ2-2,-,-,TRBV28,TGTGCCAGCAGTTTACGGGTTACGAACACCGGGGAGCTGTTTTTT,CASSLRVTNTGELFF
TRBJ2-1,-,TRBD1,TRBV7-9,TGTGCCATTCGGACAGGGGCCAATGAGCAGTTCTTC,CAIRTGANEQFF
TRBJ2-3,-,TRBD2,TRBV7-9,TGTGCCAGCAGCCTACCCCCGAGGACTAGCGGGGGCATTTACGATACGCAGTATTTT,CASSLPPRTSGGIYDTQYF
TRBJ2-7,once,-,TRBV28,TGTGCCAGCTCGACACTGGGCTCCTACGAGCAGTACTTC,CASSTLGSYEQYF
TRBJ1-5,-,-,TRBV19,TGTGCCAGTAGTAACTCACTCGGACGGATTAGCAATCAGCCCCAGCATTTT,CASSNSLGRISNQPQHF
TRBJ2-3,-,TRBD2,TRBV27,TGTGCCAGCAGTTTAACAGCGGGAGCGGGCACAGATACGCAGTATTTT,CASSLTAGAGTDTQYF
TRBJ2-7,-,-,TRBV4-1,TGCGCCAGCAGCCAAGGAGGGGGGAACGAGCAGTACTTC,CASSQGGGNEQYF
TRBJ2-1,-,-,TRBV6-6,TGTGCCAGCAGTTACTCTCTAGCCTTCTACAATGAGCAGTTCTTC,CASSYSLAFYNEQFF
TRBJ1-5,-,-,TRBV6-5,TGTGCCAGCAGTCAATCTACAGGGAATCAGCCCCAGCATTTT,CASSQSTGNQPQHF
TRBJ2-5,-,-,TRBV5-4,TGTGCCAGCAGCCCAGGGACGGCCTCTTGGGAGACCCAGTACTTC,CASSPGTASWETQYF
TRBJ2-7,-,-,TRBV18,TGTGCCAGCTCACTCCGGGACACCCACGAGCAGTACTTC,CASSLRDTHEQYF
TRBJ1-2,-,-,TRBV6-5,TGTGCCAGCAGTTACTCTTCGCAGATCTATGGCTACACCTTC,CASSYSSQIYGYTF
TRBJ1-5,-,-,TRBV6-1,TGTGCCAGCAGTGGGCAGGGGCCCGCTCAGCCCCAGCATTTT,CASSGQGPAQPQHF
TRBJ1-2,-,-,TRBV7-9,TGTGCCAGCAGCTTAGCTCTGCGGGACACCCTCTATGGCTACACCTTC,CASSLALRDTLYGYTF
TRBJ2-7,-,-,TRBV23-1,TGCGCCAGCAGTCAATCAGGGGGGGACTACCTCTTCTACGAGCAGTACTTC,CASSQSGGDYLFYEQYF
TRBJ2-4,-,TRBD1,TRBV4-1,TGCGCCAGCAGCACACGACAGGGGGGAAACATTCAGTACTTC,CASSTRQGGNIQYF
TRBJ2-1,-,TRBD2,TRBV25-1,TGTGCCAGCAGTGAACAAACCGCCAACGGGAGGGCCCTGATTGAGCAGTTCTTC,CASSEQTANGRALIEQFF
TRBJ2-1,-,-,TRBV5-4,TGTGCCAGCAGCTTGGGACATACCAATGAGCAGTTCTTC,CASSLGHTNEQFF
TRBJ1-5,-,-,TRBV19,TGTGCCAGCAAGCGTCGGGGCGGCAATCAGCCCCAGCATTTT,CASKRRGGNQPQHF
TRBJ1-2,-,-,TRBV5-1,TGCGCCAGCAGCTTCTTGAATGAGAACTATGGCTACACCTTC,CASSFLNENYGYTF
TRBJ1-1,-,-,TRBV14,TGTGCCAGCAGCCAAAAAAAACGCGAGTTCGCTGAAGCTTTCTTT,CASSQKKREFAEAFF
TRBJ1-2,-,-,TRBV6-1,TGTGCCAGCCGGAAGATTGAGAGCTATGGCTACACCTTC,CASRKIESYGYTF
TRBJ1-2,-,-,TRBV29-1,TGCAGCGTTCTACAGGGAGGGGATGGCTACACCTTC,CSVLQGGDGYTF
TRBJ1-1,once,-,TRBV27,TGTGCCAGCAGTGACGTTGGGGCTTGGGGGAGGACTGAAGCTTTCTTT,CASSDVGAWGRTEAFF
TRBJ2-1,-,-,TRBV27,TGTGCCAGCAGTCCTTACTCAGGGACGCCCTCCAATGAGCAGTTCTTC,CASSPYSGTPSNEQFF
TRBJ2-1,-,-,TRBV4-1,TGCGCCAGCAGCCAGAACTACAATGAGCAGTTCTTC,CASSQNYNEQFF
TRBJ2-1,-,-,TRBV7-9,TGTGCCAGCAGCCCAGAAAGCCTCCGTGCGAGGGATGAGCAGTTCTTC,CASSPESLRARDEQFF
TRBJ2-2,-,-,TRBV27,TGTGCCAGCAGTTTCGCCAGGGGGGCCGGGGAGCTGTTTTTT,CASSFARGAGELFF
TRBJ2-6,-,-,TRBV21-1,TGTGCCAGCAGCAGCCTCAGGGGGATCTTTACCCTGAAGAATACTGGGGCCAACGTCCTGACTTTC,CASSSLRGIFTLKNTGANVLTF
TRBJ2-7,-,-,TRBV5-1,TGCGCCAGCAGCTTGGAAGGTCGGGCTGGGGGCGAGTTCTACGAGCAGTACTTC,CASSLEGRAGGEFYEQYF
TRBJ2-1,-,TRBD2,TRBV18,TGTGCCAGCTCAACCGGGACTAGCGGGAGGGATGAGCAGTTCTTC,CASSTGTSGRDEQFF
TRBJ2-7,-,-,TRBV29-1,TGCAGCGTGGGGGGATCTACCTACGAGCAGTACTTC,CSVGGSTYEQYF
TRBJ2-7,-,-,TRBV4-3,TGCGCCAGCAGCCAAGAAATAGGGGGGTATTCCTACGAGCAGTACTTC,CASSQEIGGYSYEQYF
TRBJ2-3,-,-,TRBV27,TGTGCCAGCAGTTTTTTGGGAGGAGATACGCAGTATTTT,CASSFLGGDTQYF
TRBJ1-5,-,-,TRBV7-2,TGTGCCAGCAGCTTATTGTACCTGGGGATAGATCAGCCCCAGCATTTT,CASSLLYLGIDQPQHF
TRBJ2-1,-,-,TRBV7-9,TGTGCCAGCAGCTCGACGGGAGTCCACTGGGGTGAGCAGTTCTTC,CASSSTGVHWGEQFF
TRBJ1-2,-,-,TRBV2,TGTGCCAGCACCGTCGGCAGGGGTTCGTATGGCTACACCTTC,CASTVGRGSYGYTF
TRBJ2-7,-,-,TRBV29-1,TGCAGCGTTGAAGAAGTGGGAAGGGGTACCTACGAGCAGTACTTC,CSVEEVGRGTYEQYF
TRBJ2-3,-,-,TRBV2,TGTGCCAGCAGTGAAGCGATAACTAGCACAGATACGCAGTATTTT,CASSEAITSTDTQYF
TRBJ2-7,-,-,TRBV13,TGTGCCAGCAGCTTGGGGGCCTACGAGCAGTACTTC,CASSLGAYEQYF
TRBJ2-2,-,-,TRBV28,TGTGCCAGCAGTTTATTCCAGGCCGGGGAGCTGTTTTTT,CASSLFQAGELFF
TRBJ2-5,-,-,TRBV29-1,TGCAGCGTTGACACAGGCCTTGCGACCCAGTACTTC,CSVDTGLATQYF
TRBJ2-7,-,TRBD2,TRBV27,TGTGCCAGCAGTCCTCGAGCGGGGCGTAACTACGAGCAGTACTTC,CASSPRAGRNYEQYF
TRBJ2-5,-,TRBD1,TRBV4-1,TGCGCCAGCAGCCAAAACCAGGGGGCAGAGACCCAGTACTTC,CASSQNQGAETQYF
TRBJ2-1,-,TRBD1,TRBV7-2,TGTGCCAGCAGCTTAGGGACAGGACCTTACAATGAGCAGTTCTTC,CASSLGTGPYNEQFF
TRBJ1-5,-,-,TRBV27,TGTGCCAGCAGTTTGGTGGGTTGGGATCAGCCCCAGCATTTT,CASSLVGWDQPQHF
TRBJ2-5,-,-,TRBV7-3,TGTGCCAGCAGCCCTACTAGTGGCTTGAAAGAGACCCAGTACTTC,CASSPTSGLKETQYF
TRBJ2-3,-,TRBD2,TRBV12-5,TGTGCTAGTGCCCCACCTCCCGGGGAGGCGGGAGGCACAGATACGCAGTATTTT,CASAPPPGEAGGTDTQYF
TRBJ1-2,-,TRBD1,TRBV5-4,TGTGCCAGCAGCTTGAACAGGGGAGGAGGTGGCTACACCTTC,CASSLNRGGGGYTF
TRBJ2-7,-,-,TRBV7-9,TGTGCCAGCAGCTTAGCGGTTGGAATAGAGAGTTACGAGCAGTACTTC,CASSLAVGIESYEQYF
TRBJ2-2,-,TRBD2,TRBV2,TGTGCCAGCGGAGGACTAGCGGAGCTCACGAACACCGGGGAGCTGTTTTTT,CASGGLAELTNTGELFF
TRBJ2-7,-,-,TRBV7-9,TGTGCCAGCAGCTTAGAATCAAACCCATCCTACGAGCAGTACTTC,CASSLESNPSYEQYF
TRBJ1-2,few,TRBD1,TRBV2,TGTGCCAGCAGTGAAGGACAGGGGGCATATGGCTACACCTTC,CASSEGQGAYGYTF